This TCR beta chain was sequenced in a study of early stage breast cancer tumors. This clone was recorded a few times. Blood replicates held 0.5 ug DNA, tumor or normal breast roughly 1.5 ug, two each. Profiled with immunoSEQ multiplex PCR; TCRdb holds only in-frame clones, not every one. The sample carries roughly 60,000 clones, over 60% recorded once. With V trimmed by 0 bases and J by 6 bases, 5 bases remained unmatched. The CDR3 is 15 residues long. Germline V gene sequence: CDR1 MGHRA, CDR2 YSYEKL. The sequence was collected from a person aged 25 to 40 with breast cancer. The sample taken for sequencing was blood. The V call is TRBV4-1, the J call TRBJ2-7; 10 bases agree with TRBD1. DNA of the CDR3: TGCGCCAGCAGCCAAGACTCGGGACAGGGGTTCGAGCAGTACTTC. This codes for CASSQDSGQGFEQYF.